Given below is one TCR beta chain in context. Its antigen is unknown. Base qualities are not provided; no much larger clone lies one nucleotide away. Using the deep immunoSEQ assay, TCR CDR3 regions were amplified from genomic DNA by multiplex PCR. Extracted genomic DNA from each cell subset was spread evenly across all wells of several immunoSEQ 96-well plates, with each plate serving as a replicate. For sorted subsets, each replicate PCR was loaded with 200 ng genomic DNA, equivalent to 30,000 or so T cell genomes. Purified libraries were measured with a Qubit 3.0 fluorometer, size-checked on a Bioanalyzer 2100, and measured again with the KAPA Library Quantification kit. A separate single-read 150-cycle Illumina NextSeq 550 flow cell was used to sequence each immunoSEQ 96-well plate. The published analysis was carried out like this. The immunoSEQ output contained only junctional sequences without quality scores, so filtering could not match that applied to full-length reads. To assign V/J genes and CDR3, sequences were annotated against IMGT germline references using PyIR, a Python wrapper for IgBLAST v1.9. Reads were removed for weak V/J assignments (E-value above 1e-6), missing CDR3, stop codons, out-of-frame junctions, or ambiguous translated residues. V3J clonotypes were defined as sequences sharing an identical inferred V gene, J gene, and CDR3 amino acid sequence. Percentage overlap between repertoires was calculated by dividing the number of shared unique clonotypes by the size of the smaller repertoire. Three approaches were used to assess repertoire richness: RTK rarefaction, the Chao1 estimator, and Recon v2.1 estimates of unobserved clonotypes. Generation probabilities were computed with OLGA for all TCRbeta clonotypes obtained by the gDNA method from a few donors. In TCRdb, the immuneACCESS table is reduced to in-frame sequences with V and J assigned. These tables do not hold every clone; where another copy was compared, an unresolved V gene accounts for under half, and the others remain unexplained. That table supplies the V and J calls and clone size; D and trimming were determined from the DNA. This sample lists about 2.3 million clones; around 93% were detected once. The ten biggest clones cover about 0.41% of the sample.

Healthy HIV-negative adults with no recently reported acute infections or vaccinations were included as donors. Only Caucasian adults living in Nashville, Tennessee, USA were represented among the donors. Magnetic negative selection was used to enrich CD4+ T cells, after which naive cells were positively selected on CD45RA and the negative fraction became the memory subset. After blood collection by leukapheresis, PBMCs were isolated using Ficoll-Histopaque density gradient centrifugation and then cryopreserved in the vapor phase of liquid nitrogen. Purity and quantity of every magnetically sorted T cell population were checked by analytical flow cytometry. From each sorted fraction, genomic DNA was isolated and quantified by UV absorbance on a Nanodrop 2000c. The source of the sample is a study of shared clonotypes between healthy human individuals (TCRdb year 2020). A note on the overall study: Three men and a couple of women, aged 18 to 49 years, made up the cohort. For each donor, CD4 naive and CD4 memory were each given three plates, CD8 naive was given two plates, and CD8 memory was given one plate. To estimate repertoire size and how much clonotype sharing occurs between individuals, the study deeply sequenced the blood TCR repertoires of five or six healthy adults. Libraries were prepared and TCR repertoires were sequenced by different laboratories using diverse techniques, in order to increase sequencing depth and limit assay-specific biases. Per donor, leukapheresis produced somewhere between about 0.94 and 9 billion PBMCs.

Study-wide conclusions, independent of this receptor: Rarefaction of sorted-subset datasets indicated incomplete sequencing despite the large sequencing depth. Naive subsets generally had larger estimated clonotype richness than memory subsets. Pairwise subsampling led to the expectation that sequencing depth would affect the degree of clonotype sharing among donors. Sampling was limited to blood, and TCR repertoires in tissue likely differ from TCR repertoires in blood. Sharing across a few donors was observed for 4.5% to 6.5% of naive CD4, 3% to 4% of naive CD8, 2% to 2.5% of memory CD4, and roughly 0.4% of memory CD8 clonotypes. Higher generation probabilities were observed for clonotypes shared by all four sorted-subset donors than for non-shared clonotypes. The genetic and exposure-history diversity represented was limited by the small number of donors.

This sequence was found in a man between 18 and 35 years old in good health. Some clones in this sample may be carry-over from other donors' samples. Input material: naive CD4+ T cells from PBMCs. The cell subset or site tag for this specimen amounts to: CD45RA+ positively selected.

CDR3 reads: CASSLSPTSWADTQYF. DNA sequence: TGTGCCAGCAGTTTATCCCCCACGAGCTGGGCAGATACGCAGTATTTT. Recombination connected TRBV27 to TRBJ2-3; no D gene call is confident. Taken from the germline V gene (reference sequence), the CDR1 and CDR2 loops are MNHEY and SMNVEV. V gives up 0 bases and J gives up 4 bases, and the segment between their germline ends measures 14 bases. Including cysteine and phenylalanine, the CDR3 has 16 amino acids. Kept here is only the CDR3 DNA, which spans 48 bases and is read in frame from base 1.